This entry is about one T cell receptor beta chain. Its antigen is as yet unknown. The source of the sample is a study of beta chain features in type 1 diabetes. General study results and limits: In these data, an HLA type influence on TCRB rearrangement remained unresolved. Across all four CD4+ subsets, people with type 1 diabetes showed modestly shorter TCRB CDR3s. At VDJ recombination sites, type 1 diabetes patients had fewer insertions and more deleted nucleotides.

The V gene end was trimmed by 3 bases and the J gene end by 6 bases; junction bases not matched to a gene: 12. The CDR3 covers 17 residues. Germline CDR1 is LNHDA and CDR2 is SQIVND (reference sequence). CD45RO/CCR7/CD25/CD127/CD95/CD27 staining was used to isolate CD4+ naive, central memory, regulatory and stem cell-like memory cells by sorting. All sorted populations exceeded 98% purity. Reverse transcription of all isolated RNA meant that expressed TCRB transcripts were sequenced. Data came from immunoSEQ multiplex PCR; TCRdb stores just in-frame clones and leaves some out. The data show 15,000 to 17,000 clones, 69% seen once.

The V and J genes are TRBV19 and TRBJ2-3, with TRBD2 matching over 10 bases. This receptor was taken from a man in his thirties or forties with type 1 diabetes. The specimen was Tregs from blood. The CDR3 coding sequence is TGTGCCAGTAGTATGAGGGCTAGCGGGGGTGTCCGGGATACGCAGTATTTT. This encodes CASSMRASGGVRDTQYF. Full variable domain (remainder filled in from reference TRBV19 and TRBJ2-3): DGGITQSPKYLFRKEGQNVTLSCEQNLNHDAMYWYRQDPGQGLRLIYYSQIVNDFQKGDIAEGYSVSREKKESFPLTVTSAQKNPTAFYLCASSMRASGGVRDTQYFGPGTRLTVL.